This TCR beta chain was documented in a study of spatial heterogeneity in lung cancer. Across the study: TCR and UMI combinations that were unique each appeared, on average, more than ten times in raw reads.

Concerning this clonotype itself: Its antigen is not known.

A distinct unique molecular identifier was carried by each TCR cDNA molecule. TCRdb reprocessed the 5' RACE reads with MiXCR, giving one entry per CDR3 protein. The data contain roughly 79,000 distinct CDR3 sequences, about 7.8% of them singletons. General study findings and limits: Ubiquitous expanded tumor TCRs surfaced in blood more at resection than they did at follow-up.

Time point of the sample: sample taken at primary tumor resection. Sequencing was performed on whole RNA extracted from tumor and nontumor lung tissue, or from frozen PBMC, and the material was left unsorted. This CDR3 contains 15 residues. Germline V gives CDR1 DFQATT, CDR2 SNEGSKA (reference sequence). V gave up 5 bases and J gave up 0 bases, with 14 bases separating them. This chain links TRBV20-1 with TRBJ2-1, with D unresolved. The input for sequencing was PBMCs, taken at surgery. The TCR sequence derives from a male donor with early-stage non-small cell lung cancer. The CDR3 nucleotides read TGCAGTGCTGGCGGTCTTATTGTCTCCTACAATGAGCAGTTCTTC. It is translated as CSAGGLIVSYNEQFF.